A selection of T cell receptor beta chains follows, all from one sample in a study of T cells in Graves' hyperthyroidism and ophthalmopathy. TCRdb itself ran the multiplex PCR reads through MiXCR, one entry per CDR3 protein. The sample lists about 350,000 distinct CDR3 sequences; around 14% were seen once. Sequencing was performed on blood. These receptor sequences come from a woman in her 30s with Graves' hyperthyroidism. CDR3s include the opening cysteine and the closing phenylalanine or tryptophan. A D gene is named only where the DNA matches it firmly. Expanded clones get a size class; other rows say once, few or many, or leave the size out.

clone size: .
D gene: .
J gene: TRBJ1-1
V gene: TRBV6-1
CDR3 protein: CATLGGTEAFF
CDR3 DNA: TGTGCCACACTCGGGGGGACTGAAGCTTTCTTT

clone size: many
D gene: .
J gene: TRBJ1-5
V gene: TRBV30
CDR3 protein: CAWSLQGNQPQHF
CDR3 DNA: TGTGCCTGGAGTCTACAGGGAAATCAGCCCCAGCATTTT

clone size: many
D gene: TRBD2
J gene: TRBJ2-3
V gene: TRBV28
CDR3 protein: CASSSGTRVQDTQYF
CDR3 DNA: TGTGCCAGCAGCTCCGGGACTAGGGTTCAAGATACGCAGTATTTT

clone size: few
D gene: .
J gene: TRBJ2-2
V gene: TRBV20-1
CDR3 protein: CSAWKIGGITGELFF
CDR3 DNA: TGCAGTGCTTGGAAGATAGGCGGGATCACCGGGGAGCTGTTTTTT

clone size: few
D gene: .
J gene: TRBJ1-5
V gene: TRBV27
CDR3 protein: CAGSLGRGYQPQHF
CDR3 DNA: TGTGCCGGCAGTTTAGGCAGGGGATACCAGCCCCAGCATTTT

clone size: many
D gene: .
J gene: TRBJ2-1
V gene: TRBV20-1
CDR3 protein: CSARGPLDEQFF
CDR3 DNA: TGCAGTGCGCGGGGCCCTCTGGATGAGCAGTTCTTC

clone size: .
D gene: TRBD2
J gene: TRBJ2-2
V gene: TRBV11-1
CDR3 protein: CASRPGTTTNTGELFF
CDR3 DNA: TGTGCCAGCAGGCCCGGGACTACCACGAACACCGGGGAGCTGTTTTTT

clone size: .
D gene: .
J gene: TRBJ2-1
V gene: TRBV7-3
CDR3 protein: CASSLSEQAYNEQFF
CDR3 DNA: TGTGCCAGCAGCTTGTCCGAGCAGGCCTACAATGAGCAGTTCTTC

clone size: few
D gene: TRBD2
J gene: TRBJ2-3
V gene: TRBV24-1
CDR3 protein: CATGPGGPSTDTQYF
CDR3 DNA: TGTGCCACCGGCCCGGGAGGACCCTCCACAGATACGCAGTATTTT

clone size: .
D gene: .
J gene: TRBJ1-5
V gene: TRBV28
CDR3 protein: CASSFPRAISLNQPQHF
CDR3 DNA: TGTGCCAGCAGTTTCCCCAGGGCAATCTCCCTAAATCAGCCCCAGCATTTT

clone size: few
D gene: .
J gene: TRBJ2-6
V gene: TRBV7-8
CDR3 protein: CASRDRGANVLTF
CDR3 DNA: TGTGCCAGCAGAGACCGTGGGGCCAACGTCCTGACTTTC

clone size: many
D gene: TRBD1
J gene: TRBJ2-7
V gene: TRBV2
CDR3 protein: CASSPTGPHYEQYF
CDR3 DNA: TGTGCCAGCAGCCCGACAGGGCCGCACTACGAGCAGTACTTC

clone size: few
D gene: TRBD1
J gene: TRBJ1-5
V gene: TRBV15
CDR3 protein: CATSREGTGGFSNQPQHF
CDR3 DNA: TGTGCCACCAGCAGAGAGGGGACAGGGGGCTTTAGCAATCAGCCCCAGCATTTT

clone size: few
D gene: .
J gene: TRBJ2-4
V gene: TRBV28
CDR3 protein: CASSSNIQYF
CDR3 DNA: TGTGCCAGCAGTTCTAACATTCAGTACTTC

clone size: many
D gene: TRBD2
J gene: TRBJ2-1
V gene: TRBV7-8
CDR3 protein: CASSWRLAGFSEQFF
CDR3 DNA: TGTGCCAGCAGCTGGCGACTAGCGGGATTTAGTGAGCAGTTCTTC

clone size: .
D gene: .
J gene: TRBJ1-2
V gene: TRBV10-3
CDR3 protein: CAIQGGGDYGYTF
CDR3 DNA: TGTGCCATTCAGGGAGGTGGGGACTATGGCTACACCTTC

clone size: many
D gene: .
J gene: TRBJ1-5
V gene: TRBV30
CDR3 protein: CAWSLGRDQPQHF
CDR3 DNA: TGTGCCTGGAGTCTTGGAAGGGACCAGCCCCAGCATTTT

clone size: many
D gene: .
J gene: TRBJ1-3
V gene: TRBV15
CDR3 protein: CATSRASGENTIYF
CDR3 DNA: TGTGCCACCAGCAGAGCCTCAGGGGAGAACACCATATATTTT

clone size: many
D gene: .
J gene: TRBJ2-1
V gene: TRBV28
CDR3 protein: CASSTAGTHSYNEQFF
CDR3 DNA: TGTGCCAGCAGCACAGCCGGGACCCACTCCTACAATGAGCAGTTCTTC

clone size: many
D gene: TRBD1
J gene: TRBJ2-3
V gene: TRBV12-3/TRBV12-4
CDR3 protein: CASSPGQGTSTDTQYF
CDR3 DNA: TGTGCCAGCAGTCCCGGACAGGGGACTTCCACAGATACGCAGTATTTT

clone size: .
D gene: TRBD1
J gene: TRBJ1-1
V gene: TRBV27
CDR3 protein: CASSLRGGQGAITEAFF
CDR3 DNA: TGTGCCAGCAGTTTGCGGGGAGGACAGGGGGCGATTACTGAAGCTTTCTTT

clone size: many
D gene: TRBD2
J gene: TRBJ2-1
V gene: TRBV20-1
CDR3 protein: CSARGLAGGEQFF
CDR3 DNA: TGCAGTGCTAGAGGACTAGCGGGAGGAGAGCAGTTCTTC

clone size: many
D gene: .
J gene: TRBJ1-5
V gene: TRBV6-1
CDR3 protein: CASRQGLNQPQHF
CDR3 DNA: TGTGCCAGCAGACAGGGTTTGAATCAGCCCCAGCATTTT

clone size: many
D gene: TRBD2
J gene: TRBJ2-3
V gene: TRBV20-1
CDR3 protein: CSARTSGADTQYF
CDR3 DNA: TGCAGTGCCCGGACTAGCGGGGCAGATACGCAGTATTTT

clone size: few
D gene: .
J gene: TRBJ2-6
V gene: TRBV9
CDR3 protein: CASSDPSTGANVLTF
CDR3 DNA: TGTGCCAGCAGCGACCCCTCAACTGGGGCCAACGTCCTGACTTTC

clone size: many
D gene: TRBD1
J gene: TRBJ2-7
V gene: TRBV10-3
CDR3 protein: CAIGQGITYEQYF
CDR3 DNA: TGTGCCATCGGACAGGGGATAACCTACGAGCAGTACTTC

clone size: many
D gene: .
J gene: TRBJ1-2
V gene: TRBV12-3/TRBV12-4
CDR3 protein: CASSFQQGTGGYTF
CDR3 DNA: TGTGCCAGCAGTTTTCAACAGGGTACGGGGGGCTACACCTTC

clone size: few
D gene: TRBD2
J gene: TRBJ2-1
V gene: TRBV28
CDR3 protein: CASSETSGRFSEQFF
CDR3 DNA: TGTGCCAGCAGTGAAACTAGCGGGAGATTTAGTGAGCAGTTCTTC

clone size: .
D gene: .
J gene: TRBJ1-2
V gene: TRBV20-1
CDR3 protein: CSAARGAWGYTF
CDR3 DNA: TGCAGTGCTGCCCGCGGGGCATGGGGCTACACCTTC

clone size: many
D gene: .
J gene: TRBJ1-1
V gene: TRBV2
CDR3 protein: CASSPPQTEAFF
CDR3 DNA: TGTGCCAGCAGCCCGCCGCAAACTGAAGCTTTCTTT

clone size: many
D gene: .
J gene: TRBJ1-5
V gene: TRBV12-3/TRBV12-4
CDR3 protein: CASSLQADQPQHF
CDR3 DNA: TGTGCCAGCAGTTTACAGGCCGATCAGCCCCAGCATTTT

clone size: .
D gene: TRBD2
J gene: TRBJ2-4
V gene: TRBV7-8
CDR3 protein: CASSLNRLAGSKAKNIQYF
CDR3 DNA: TGTGCCAGCAGCTTAAATAGACTAGCGGGCTCAAAAGCCAAAAACATTCAGTACTTC

clone size: many
D gene: .
J gene: TRBJ2-5
V gene: TRBV2
CDR3 protein: CASSSGGDKETQYF
CDR3 DNA: TGTGCCAGCAGTTCCGGCGGGGATAAGGAGACCCAGTACTTC

clone size: .
D gene: .
J gene: TRBJ2-2
V gene: TRBV7-3
CDR3 protein: CASSPNPGRTTGELFF
CDR3 DNA: TGTGCCAGCAGCCCCAACCCGGGTAGAACCACCGGGGAGCTGTTTTTT

clone size: many
D gene: .
J gene: TRBJ2-7
V gene: TRBV29-1
CDR3 protein: CSVRTSATYEQYF
CDR3 DNA: TGCAGCGTACGGACGTCGGCCACCTACGAGCAGTACTTC

clone size: many
D gene: .
J gene: TRBJ2-2
V gene: TRBV24-1
CDR3 protein: CATSDPSGRGNTGELFF
CDR3 DNA: TGTGCCACCAGTGATCCCTCGGGAAGGGGGAACACCGGGGAGCTGTTTTTT